This T cell receptor beta chain was identified during a study of PD-1 blockade in classical Hodgkin lymphoma. Method: immunoSEQ multiplex PCR; TCRdb's copy keeps in-frame clones and lacks some. This table holds tens of thousands of clones, roughly 70% found once. Each patient relapsed following autologous stem cell transplantation, and prior brentuximab vedotin exposure differed. The input for sequencing was peripheral blood mononuclear cells (PBMCs), taken before the second cycle of nivolumab. This TCR came from a human donor with classical Hodgkin lymphoma.

The chain's CDR3 is CASSLTVGGNEQFF. As DNA, the CDR3 is TGTGCCAGCAGCTTAACGGTTGGGGGGAATGAGCAGTTCTTC. V usage is TRBV7-3 and J usage is TRBJ2-1; the D gene is possibly TRBD2 (6 bases). The CDR3 totals 14 residues. Germline values: CDR1 SGHTA, CDR2 FQGTGA. The V end lost 0 bases, the J end lost 7 bases, and 10 bases lay between the germline ends. The variable domain in full, with the rest retrieved from reference TRBV7-3 and TRBJ2-1, is GAGVSQTPSNKVTEKGKYVELRCDPISGHTALYWYRQSLGQGPEFLIYFQGTGAADDSGLPNDRFFAVRPEGSVSTLKIQRTERGDSAVYLCASSLTVGGNEQFFGPGTRLTVL.